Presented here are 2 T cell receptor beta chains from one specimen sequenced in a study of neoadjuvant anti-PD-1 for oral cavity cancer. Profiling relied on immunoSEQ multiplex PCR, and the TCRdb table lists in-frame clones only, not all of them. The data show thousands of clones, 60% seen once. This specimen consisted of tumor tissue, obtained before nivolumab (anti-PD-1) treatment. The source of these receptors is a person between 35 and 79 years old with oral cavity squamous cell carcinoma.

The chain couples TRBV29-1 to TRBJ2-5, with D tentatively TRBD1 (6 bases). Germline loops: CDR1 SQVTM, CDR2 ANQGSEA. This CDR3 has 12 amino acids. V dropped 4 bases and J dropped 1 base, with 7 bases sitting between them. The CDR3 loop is CSVGQAQETQYF. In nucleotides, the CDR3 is TGCAGCGTTGGACAGGCCCAAGAGACCCAGTACTTC.

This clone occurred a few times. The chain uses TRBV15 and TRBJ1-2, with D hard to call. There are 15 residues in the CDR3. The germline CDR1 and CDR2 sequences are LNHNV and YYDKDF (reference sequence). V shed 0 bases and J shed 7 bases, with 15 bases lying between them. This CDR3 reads CATSRDRPATRGYTF. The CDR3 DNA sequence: TGTGCCACCAGCAGAGATCGACCCGCTACCCGTGGCTACACCTTC.